This entry lists 23 T cell receptor beta chains sequenced from one sample in a study of CD8+ T cells in alopecia areata. Extracted RNA was reverse transcribed, and the resulting cDNA served as sequencing template. TCRdb's table, derived via immunoSEQ multiplex PCR, lists solely in-frame clones and lacks some. The table records over 100,000 clones, about 50% of them present only once. As for treatment: oral pan-JAK inhibitor, 5-10 mg twice daily. The specimen comprised CD4+ T cells sorted from blood, sampled at week 4, from a patient treated with tofacitinib. The receptors shown here come from a human donor with alopecia areata.

The V call is TRBV30, the J call TRBJ2-3; no clear D. Germline CDR1 GTSNPN, CDR2 SVGIG (reference sequence). The CDR3 is 11 residues long. The V end lost 2 bases, the J end lost 4 bases, and 4 bases lay between the germline ends. The CDR3 sequence is CAWSLSDTQYF. The CDR3 coding sequence is TGTGCCTGGAGTTTGTCAGATACGCAGTATTTT.

The V and J genes are TRBV30 and TRBJ1-1; D not certain. There are 12 residues in the CDR3. Germline V gene lookup returns CDR1 GTSNPN and CDR2 SVGIG (reference sequence). The V end lost 4 bases, the J end lost 3 bases, and 9 bases lay between the germline ends. The CDR3 spells CAWTPDYTEAFF. Written as DNA, the CDR3 is TGTGCCTGGACCCCGGACTACACTGAAGCTTTCTTT.

V gene TRBV7-9 combines with J gene TRBJ2-1; D call uncertain. Germline loops: CDR1 SEHNR, CDR2 FQNEAQ (reference sequence). V was clipped by 0 bases and J by 4 bases, with 10 bases between them. The CDR3 totals 15 residues. CDR3: CASSLALGGYNEQFF. DNA of the CDR3: TGTGCCAGCAGCTTAGCGCTCGGCGGTTACAATGAGCAGTTCTTC. Full variable domain (missing parts from reference TRBV7-9 and TRBJ2-1): DTGVSQNPRHKITKRGQNVTFRCDPISEHNRLYWYRQTLGQGPEFLTYFQNEAQLEKSRLLSDRFSAERPKGSFSTLEIQRTEQGDSAMYLCASSLALGGYNEQFFGPGTRLTVL.

The chain combines TRBV7-9 with TRBJ2-7; TRBD2 is a possible D gene (6 bases). Germline V gene sequence: CDR1 SEHNR, CDR2 FQNEAQ (reference sequence). V lost 3 bases to trimming and J lost 2 bases, with 11 bases between them. The CDR3 is 14 residues long. The CDR3 is CASSFGTLAYEQYF. CDR3 DNA sequence: TGTGCCAGCAGCTTCGGGACTCTTGCCTACGAGCAGTACTTC.

The V gene is TRBV15, the J gene TRBJ1-2, with TRBD1 as a possible D gene (5 bases). Trimming removed 4 bases from V and 4 bases from J, with 13 bases in between. Germline CDR1 is LNHNV and CDR2 is YYDKDF (reference sequence). CDR3 length equals 14 residues. The chain's CDR3 is CATSMSRDAYGYTF. The CDR3 nucleotides are TGTGCCACCAGCATGTCACGGGACGCCTATGGCTACACCTTC. Full variable domain (missing parts from reference TRBV15 and TRBJ1-2): DAMVIQNPRYQVTQFGKPVTLSCSQTLNHNVMYWYQQKSSQAPKLLFHYYDKDFNNEADTPDNFQSRRPNTSFCFLDIRSPGLGDTAMYLCATSMSRDAYGYTFGSGTRLTVV.

This clone was found a few times. The V and J genes are TRBV5-6 and TRBJ1-1, with TRBD1 matching 9 bases. With 1 base clipped from V and 1 base from J, the junction kept 5 bases outside the gene matches. Germline CDR1 reads SGHDT; CDR2 reads YYEEEE. The CDR3 spans 16 residues. CDR3 loop: CASSLLGTGRNTEAFF. The DNA for the CDR3 is TGTGCCAGCAGCTTGTTAGGGACAGGGCGGAACACTGAAGCTTTCTTT.

The chain employs TRBV11-2 and TRBJ1-1; 7 bases match TRBD1. V was pared by 6 bases and J by 4 bases, with 5 bases of the junction left unmatched. The germline V gene encodes CDR1 SGHAT and CDR2 FQNNGV. CDR3 size: 13 residues. The CDR3 bases are TGTGCCAGCAGGGGTACAGGGGCCACTGAAGCTTTCTTT. The encoded protein is CASRGTGATEAFF. The full variable domain, rest sourced from reference TRBV11-2 and TRBJ1-1, is EAGVAQSPRYKIIEKRQSVAFWCNPISGHATLYWYQQILGQGPKLLIQFQNNGVVDDSQLPKDRFSAERLKGVDSTLKIQPAKLEDSAVYLCASRGTGATEAFFGQGTRLTVV.

Turning to this clone: At one end, the junction sequence differs from germline, possibly due to a read error. V is TRBV7-7 and J is TRBJ2-5, with 12 bases that match TRBD2. The CDR3 loop spans 15 amino acids. In germline, CDR1 is SSHAT, CDR2 FNYEAQ (reference sequence). CDR3 nucleotide sequence: TGTGCTAGCAGCCCCGGACTAGCGGGACAAGAGACCCAGTACTTC. Its translation: CASSPGLAGQETQYF.

This clone occurred a few times. The J gene is TRBJ2-7, the V gene TRBV7-9; perhaps D is TRBD1 or TRBD2 (5 bases each). V lost 5 bases to trimming and J lost 0 bases, with 14 bases between them. CDR1 is SEHNR, CDR2 FQNEAQ, per germline (reference sequence). The CDR3 extends over 15 amino acids. CDR3: CASSRGATSSYEQYF. The CDR3 DNA sequence: TGTGCCAGCAGCCGAGGGGCGACGAGCTCCTACGAGCAGTACTTC.

In DNA form, the CDR3 reads TGTGCCAGCTCCAACTCGGACGGAAACTATGGCTACACCTTC. Amino acid sequence: CASSNSDGNYGYTF. The V gene is TRBV27, the J gene TRBJ1-2, with unresolved D. The CDR3 runs to 14 residues. CDR1 is MNHEY and CDR2 is SMNVEV in the germline V gene (reference sequence). V was pared by 8 bases and J by 2 bases, with 15 bases between.

This rearrangement joins TRBV25-1 to TRBJ1-1; D not resolved. Trimming stripped 6 bases from V and 6 bases from J, with 11 bases between. The CDR3 sequence is 12 residues long. The germline CDR1 and CDR2 sequences are MGHDK and SYGVNS. In DNA form, the CDR3 reads TGTGCCAGCAGGTCCGGGTTCGCTGAAGCTTTCTTT. Translation: CASRSGFAEAFF.

The rearrangement uses TRBV30 and TRBJ2-5; 7 nucleotides agree with TRBD1. Germline V lookup: CDR1 GTSNPN, CDR2 SVGIG (reference sequence). The V and J ends lost 2 bases and 5 bases, in that order; junction bases with no gene match: 5. CDR3 length equals 13 residues. CDR3 DNA sequence: TGTGCCTGGAGTACGACAGGGAGCGAGACCCAGTACTTC. Translating it yields CAWSTTGSETQYF.

This sequence joins TRBV30 and TRBJ1-2, with D unclear. The CDR3 loop spans 14 amino acids. The germline V gene encodes CDR1 GTSNPN and CDR2 SVGIG (reference sequence). Trimming took 0 bases from V and 1 from J, leaving 9 bases between them. The CDR3: CAWSVRTINYGYTF. DNA of the CDR3: TGTGCCTGGAGTGTACGCACGATTAACTATGGCTACACCTTC.

The V and J genes are TRBV30 and TRBJ2-5, with 9 bases lining up with TRBD1. The germline V gene encodes CDR1 GTSNPN and CDR2 SVGIG (reference sequence). This CDR3 has 15 residues. V shed 3 bases and J 5 bases; nucleotides not matched to a gene: 10. For the CDR3, the DNA is TGTGCCTGGAGGGGGCTCGGACAGGGGCGGGAGACCCAGTACTTC. It codes for CAWRGLGQGRETQYF. The entire variable domain, with the rest obtained from reference TRBV30 and TRBJ2-5, is as follows: SQTIHQWPATLVQPVGSPLSLECTVEGTSNPNLYWYRQAAGRGLQLLFYSVGIGQISSEVPQNLSASRPQDRQFILSSKKLLLSDSGFYLCAWRGLGQGRETQYFGPGTRLLVL.

The chain couples TRBV27 to TRBJ2-5, with 8 bases fitting TRBD2. The CDR3 has 14 amino acids. The J segment lost 3 bases and the V segment lost 3 bases, leaving 3 bases of the junction unmatched. Germline V gene sequence: CDR1 MNHEY, CDR2 SMNVEV (reference sequence). For the CDR3, the DNA is TGTGCCAGCAGTTTGTGGCGGGGGGAAGAGACCCAGTACTTC. This codes for CASSLWRGEETQYF.

This clone was counted between two and nine times. This chain links TRBV2 with TRBJ1-6; D call uncertain. This CDR3 contains 13 residues. The germline V gene encodes CDR1 SNHLY and CDR2 FYNNEI. V lost 2 bases and J lost 9, with 8 bases in between. The DNA for the CDR3 is TGTGCCAGCAGTGAACTCGGAGGTTCACCCCTCCACTTT. Translated: CASSELGGSPLHF.

CDR3 coding DNA: TGCGCCAGCAGCCCTGGACACCTAAACACCATATATTTT. As protein: CASSPGHLNTIYF. The chain has TRBV5-1 and TRBJ1-3; maybe TRBD1 (5 bases). V lost 4 bases to trimming and J lost 6 bases, with 11 bases between them. The germline gives CDR1 SGHRS, CDR2 YFSETQ. The CDR3 loop spans 13 amino acids.

This chain uses TRBV5-1 with TRBJ1-4; D is ambiguous. The V gene's germline CDR1 is SGHRS and CDR2 YFSETQ. V shed 0 bases and J shed 7 bases, with 16 bases lying between them. This CDR3 contains 16 residues. The CDR3 here is CASSLAAVRGIEKLFF. The DNA for the CDR3 is TGCGCCAGCAGCTTGGCCGCGGTAAGAGGGATTGAAAAACTGTTTTTT.

This clone was seen a handful of times. The chain joins TRBV7-2 to TRBJ2-4, with D possibly being TRBD1 or TRBD2 (6 bases each). The V end was cut by 4 bases, the J end by 0 bases, with 13 bases between. The CDR3 runs to 16 residues. The germline V gene encodes CDR1 SGHTA and CDR2 FQGNSA. CDR3 protein: CASSWEGGPAKNIQYF. The DNA for the CDR3 is TGTGCCAGCAGCTGGGAAGGGGGGCCAGCCAAAAACATTCAGTACTTC.

Notes on this clone: Other DNA sequences in this specimen translate into the identical CDR3. The chain recombines TRBV5-1 with TRBJ2-6; D is unclear. Germline CDR1 SGHRS, CDR2 YFSETQ. This CDR3 contains 16 residues. Trimming took 0 bases from V and 1 from J, leaving 8 bases between them. The CDR3 region has the DNA TGCGCCAGCAGCTTGGAGATTAGGTCTGGGGCCAACGTCCTGACTTTC. Its protein product is CASSLEIRSGANVLTF.

This clone was counted a few times. This chain connects TRBV5-1 to TRBJ2-1; 11 nucleotides line up with TRBD2. V was pared by 4 bases and J by 6 bases, with 6 bases of the junction left unmatched. The CDR3 sequence is 15 residues long. CDR1 and CDR2 from the germline V gene are SGHRS and YFSETQ. Here the CDR3 reads CASSPGLADTNEQFF. The DNA for the CDR3 is TGCGCCAGCAGCCCGGGACTAGCGGACACCAATGAGCAGTTCTTC.

The CDR3 sequence is CASSPRTSGVDEQFF. The CDR3, as DNA: TGTGCCAGCTCACCCCGGACTAGCGGGGTGGATGAGCAGTTCTTC. This chain connects TRBV18 to TRBJ2-1; 12 nucleotides agree with TRBD2. Looked up from germline, CDR1 is KGHSH and CDR2 is LQKENI. With 3 bases clipped from V and 8 bases from J, the junction kept 5 bases outside the gene matches. The CDR3 consists of 15 residues. Based on the CDR3 plus reference TRBV18 and TRBJ2-1, the full variable domain is NAGVMQNPRHLVRRRGQEARLRCSPMKGHSHVYWYRQLPEEGLKFMVYLQKENIIDESGMPKERFSAEFPKEGPSILRIQQVVRGDSAAYFCASSPRTSGVDEQFFGPGTRLTVL.

This clone was counted a few times. The chain carries TRBV6-5 and TRBJ1-2; TRBD1 is a possible D gene (6 bases). In germline, CDR1 is MNHEY, CDR2 SVGAGI. This CDR3 is built from 14 residues. Trimming removed 6 bases from V and 4 bases from J, with 15 bases in between. The CDR3 bases are TGTGCCAGCAGGTCCAGGGGAATAGGCTATGGCTACACCTTC. Its translation: CASRSRGIGYGYTF.